The rows below give T cell receptor beta chains drawn from one sample of a study of somatic mutations in T cells in chronic GVHD. Sequencing used immunoSEQ multiplex PCR; TCRdb keeps in-frame clones, though not all of them. The sample has some 13,000 clones; approximately 80% are singletons. Sample: Vbeta20-negative CD4+ T cells from blood. The receptors were sampled from a male patient between 45 and 60 years old with chronic graft-versus-host disease. Some T cells may trace back to the graft donor. Both conserved end residues are part of each CDR3. The order of the fields is D gene, clone size, J gene, V gene, CDR3 DNA, CDR3 protein. A D gene is named only where the DNA matches it firmly. A clone size is listed for some rows: how often the clone was seen (once, few, many), or a class if it is expanded.

>NA|NA|TRBJ1-5|TRBV29-1
TGCAGCGCCCTAGTCGTCAGCCATAGCAATCAGCCCCAGCATTTT
CSALVVSHSNQPQHF
>TRBD2|NA|TRBJ2-1|TRBV15
TGTGCCACCAGCAGGAGGACTAGCGGGAGGGATGAGCAGTTCTTC
CATSRRTSGRDEQFF
>NA|few|TRBJ2-2|TRBV18
TGTGCCAGCTCGACATTGAACACCGGGGAGCTGTTTTTT
CASSTLNTGELFF
>TRBD1|once|TRBJ2-7|TRBV7-2
TGTGCCAGCAGCGGACAGGTCAGCTCCTACGAGCAGTACTTC
CASSGQVSSYEQYF
>NA|NA|TRBJ2-1|TRBV5-6
TGTGCCAGCAGCTTGGTTAGGGGCTACAATGAGCAGTTCTTC
CASSLVRGYNEQFF
>NA|NA|TRBJ2-7|TRBV27
TGTGCCAGCAGTTCAGACACGGGCGGGCGCGAGCAGTACTTC
CASSSDTGGREQYF
>NA|NA|TRBJ2-2|TRBV18
TGTGCCAGCTCACCAAGCAGGCCGAACACCGGGGAGCTGTTTTTT
CASSPSRPNTGELFF
>NA|once|TRBJ2-3|TRBV9
TGTGCCAGCAGCCTCGCAGATACGCAGTATTTT
CASSLADTQYF
>NA|NA|TRBJ1-1|TRBV6-5
TGTGCCAGCAGTGAATTCAGGGGCACTGAAGCTTTCTTT
CASSEFRGTEAFF
>TRBD1|NA|TRBJ2-6|TRBV7-9
TGTGCCAGCAGCTTAGATCTAGGGGACAGGGGTGCTGGGGCCAACGTCCTGACTTTC
CASSLDLGDRGAGANVLTF
>NA|NA|TRBJ2-3|TRBV9
TGTGCCAGCAGCGTTGGGGCCAACCCTAGCACAGATACGCAGTATTTT
CASSVGANPSTDTQYF
>TRBD2|NA|TRBJ2-4|TRBV7-9
TGTGCCAGCAGCTTTGGAGCGGGAGGGAACCGTCAGGTTCAGTACTTC
CASSFGAGGNRQVQYF
>TRBD1|NA|TRBJ1-5|TRBV7-9
TGTGCCAGCAGCGCGGGACAGTACAGGAATCAGCCCCAGCATTTT
CASSAGQYRNQPQHF
>NA|NA|TRBJ2-1|TRBV25-1
TGTGCCAGCAGTGGACGCTCCAAGGGGTTCTCCTCCTACAATGAGCAGTTCTTC
CASSGRSKGFSSYNEQFF
>TRBD1|NA|TRBJ1-6|TRBV19
TGTGCCAGTAACACAGACAGGGGAAATTCACCCCTCCACTTT
CASNTDRGNSPLHF
>TRBD1|NA|TRBJ1-5|TRBV19
TGTGCCAGTAGTATAGGATCGACAGGGAGCAATCAGCCCCAGCATTTT
CASSIGSTGSNQPQHF
>TRBD2|NA|TRBJ2-1|TRBV28
TGTGCCAGCAGTTTATGGTCGGGGGGGGATAACAATGAGCAGTTCTTC
CASSLWSGGDNNEQFF
>NA|NA|TRBJ1-5|TRBV4-2
TGTGCCAGCAGCCCGGAGTCAGGGGCCACCGGGCCCCAGCATTTT
CASSPESGATGPQHF
>TRBD1|NA|TRBJ2-2|TRBV29-1
TGCAGCGTTTCGTCCGGGACAGGGGGCACCGGGGAGCTGTTTTTT
CSVSSGTGGTGELFF
>TRBD2|NA|TRBJ2-3|TRBV19
TGTGCCAGCAGTATAGGACTAGCGGGAGGGCCCTCATTGGCAGATACGCAGTATTTT
CASSIGLAGGPSLADTQYF
>TRBD2|NA|TRBJ2-2|TRBV7-2
TGTGCCAGCAGCAAGACTAGCGGGAGTATCTCCGGGGAGCTGTTTTTT
CASSKTSGSISGELFF
>NA|NA|TRBJ2-1|TRBV7-6
TGTGCCAGCACCTCAGGGGTTTACAATGAGCAGTTCTTC
CASTSGVYNEQFF
>NA|NA|TRBJ2-1|TRBV27
TGTGCCAGCAGTATACAGGACAGCGACAATGAGCAGTTCTTC
CASSIQDSDNEQFF
>NA|NA|TRBJ2-3|TRBV9
TGTGCCAGCAGCGGAGGGGGAGTAGGGCTAGATACGCAGTATTTT
CASSGGGVGLDTQYF
>NA|NA|TRBJ1-5|TRBV11-3
TGTGCCAGCAGCTTAGATCCCTATCAGCCCCAGCATTTT
CASSLDPYQPQHF
>NA|NA|TRBJ1-1|TRBV5-6
TGTGCCAGCAGCTTGTCGCGGGGGTGGTACACTGAAGCTTTCTTT
CASSLSRGWYTEAFF
>TRBD2|NA|TRBJ2-1|TRBV6-5
TGTGCCAGCAGTTACGTGCGGGGGGGGGATGAGCAGTTCTTC
CASSYVRGGDEQFF
>TRBD1|NA|TRBJ1-2|TRBV6-5
TGTGCCAGCAGTAGCGGACAGGATAACTATGGCTACACCTTC
CASSSGQDNYGYTF
>NA|once|TRBJ1-1|TRBV6-1
TGTGCCAGCAGTCCACGGGCGAGGGAGGACACTGAAGCTTTCTTT
CASSPRAREDTEAFF
>TRBD2|few|TRBJ2-2|TRBV9
TGTGCCAGCAGCGTAGCTACGGCTAGCGGGGGATCCAACACCGGGGAGCTGTTTTTT
CASSVATASGGSNTGELFF
>NA|NA|TRBJ1-6|TRBV5-4
TGTGCCAGCAGCCAGGGGACATCCGCGGATTCACCCCTCCACTTT
CASSQGTSADSPLHF
>NA|NA|TRBJ1-6|TRBV6-1
TGTGCCAGCAGTGAAGTTCAGGGTGGTTCACCCCTCCACTTT
CASSEVQGGSPLHF
>TRBD1|few|TRBJ1-1|TRBV5-5
TGTGCCAGCAACTTAGGGACAGCGAACACTGAAGCTTTCTTT
CASNLGTANTEAFF
>NA|NA|TRBJ2-1|TRBV29-1
TGCAGCGTTGCGCGGCAGGGGTACAATGAGCAGTTCTTC
CSVARQGYNEQFF
>TRBD2|NA|TRBJ2-3|TRBV7-9
TGTGCCAGCAGCAACCTAGCGGGGGGTGATACGCAGTATTTT
CASSNLAGGDTQYF
>NA|NA|TRBJ2-7|TRBV18
TGTGCCAGCTCACCCCCCTCCTACGACGAGCAGTACTTC
CASSPPSYDEQYF
>NA|NA|TRBJ1-5|TRBV28
TGTGCCAGCAGTTTCAGTACGAATCAGCCCCAGCATTTT
CASSFSTNQPQHF
>TRBD2|few|TRBJ2-7|TRBV5-6
TGTGCCAGCAGTCGAGGACTAGCGGGGGCGCGGGGTCATGAGCAGTACTTC
CASSRGLAGARGHEQYF
>TRBD1|NA|TRBJ1-1|TRBV7-9
TGTGCCAGCAGCTTAAACCCGGTAGACAGGGGTAGTGTGAACACTGAAGCTTTCTTT
CASSLNPVDRGSVNTEAFF
>TRBD2|NA|TRBJ2-3|TRBV9
TGTGCCAGCAGCGTAGACGGGAGGCCCACAGATACGCAGTATTTT
CASSVDGRPTDTQYF
>TRBD1|NA|TRBJ1-2|TRBV2
TGTGCCAGCAGTGTACTCCCGGGACAGGGTGGCTATGGCTACACCTTC
CASSVLPGQGGYGYTF
>NA|NA|TRBJ1-2|TRBV6-6
TGTGCCAGCAAGGGGGGGGGACTCTATGGCTACACCTTC
CASKGGGLYGYTF
>TRBD1|few|TRBJ1-3|TRBV6-1
TGTGCCAGCAGTGAAGCGCGAGCAGGGGGCTCTGGAAACACCATATATTTT
CASSEARAGGSGNTIYF
>TRBD1|once|TRBJ2-7|TRBV19
TGTGCCAGTAGTATTCGACCACCCGGACAGGGGGTCGACGAGCAGTACTTC
CASSIRPPGQGVDEQYF
>NA|NA|TRBJ1-1|TRBV7-9
TGTGCCAGCAGCCGCGAGGGGGACACTGAAGCTTTCTTT
CASSREGDTEAFF
>TRBD1|NA|TRBJ2-5|TRBV2
TGTGCCAGCAGTCCCCGGACAGGGGGAGAGACCCAGTACTTC
CASSPRTGGETQYF
>TRBD1|NA|TRBJ2-7|TRBV6-1
TGTGCCAGCAGCGGGGGACAGGGGTTCAACGAGCAGTACTTC
CASSGGQGFNEQYF
>TRBD2|NA|TRBJ2-7|TRBV10-3
TGTGCCATCAAGGGCGGGAGGTCCAACGAGCAATACTTC
CAIKGGRSNEQYF
>NA|NA|TRBJ1-3|TRBV27
TGTGCCAGCAGCCACGGACAACACTCTGGAAACACCATATATTTT
CASSHGQHSGNTIYF
>NA|NA|TRBJ1-2|TRBV7-2
TGTGCCAGCAGCTTAGGCGAAGCTAACTATGGCTACACCTTC
CASSLGEANYGYTF
>TRBD1|NA|TRBJ1-6|TRBV6-1
TGTGCCAGCAGTAAGCAGGGGGCGCAGGGTTCACCCCTCCACTTT
CASSKQGAQGSPLHF
>NA|NA|TRBJ2-7|TRBV10-2
TGCGCCAGCAGTGGCACGTCTCTATTCTACGAGCAGTACTTC
CASSGTSLFYEQYF
>NA|NA|TRBJ2-7|TRBV18
TGTGCCAGCTCACCTCGTCCCCGTACAGGGACCTACGAGCAGTACTTC
CASSPRPRTGTYEQYF
>NA|NA|TRBJ2-2|TRBV21-1
TGTGCCAGACTCTACTGGACAGGGGGAAACACCGGGGAGCTGTTTTTT
CARLYWTGGNTGELFF
>TRBD2|NA|TRBJ2-7|TRBV28
TGTGCCAGCAGTCCCCGGGGGGGGACCTCCTACGAGCAGTACTTC
CASSPRGGTSYEQYF